Below are 15 T cell receptor beta chains sequenced from a single sample in a study of cytomegalovirus exposure and HLA in healthy donors. Generated by immunoSEQ multiplex PCR, the TCRdb table keeps only in-frame clones and is missing some. Counted here are 220,000 or so clones, around 87% occurring once; the ten biggest clones make up roughly 2%. Sequencing input: PBMCs. These receptors were obtained from a woman aged 18-30 years in good health and CMV-seropositive.

The CDR3 reads CASSLGDRGFYGYTF. The CDR3 DNA reads as TGCGCCAGCAGCTTGGGGGACAGGGGGTTCTATGGCTACACCTTC. The chain links TRBV5-1 to TRBJ1-2, with 11 bases that match TRBD1. The CDR3 is made up of 15 amino acids. Germline V gene data show CDR1 as SGHRS and CDR2 as YFSETQ. J was trimmed by 4 bases and V by 0 bases; bases with no gene match: 2.

In DNA form, the CDR3 reads TGTGCCAGCAGTGGCAGGGTGTACGAGCAGTACTTC. Translating it yields CASSGRVYEQYF. The chain has TRBV27 and TRBJ2-7; perhaps TRBD1 as D (5 bases). The CDR3 totals 12 residues. Looked up from germline, CDR1 is MNHEY and CDR2 is SMNVEV (reference sequence). V was cut by 5 bases and J by 4 bases, with 9 bases left in between.

This sequence joins TRBV28 and TRBJ1-5; a possible D gene is TRBD1 (5 bases). V was cut by 8 bases and J by 6 bases, with 17 bases left in between. Germline CDR1 reads MDHEN; CDR2 reads SYDVKM. The CDR3 is made up of 14 amino acids. In nucleotides, the CDR3 is TGTGCCAGCCGGGAGAGGGGACGCGGTCAGCCCCAGCATTTT. This sequence encodes CASRERGRGQPQHF.

Turning to this clone: Mismatch with germline at one junction end may stem from a read error. The chain combines TRBV4-1 with TRBJ1-3; no definite D call. CDR1 and CDR2 from the germline V gene are MGHRA and YSYEKL. This CDR3 contains 14 residues. The CDR3 nucleotides read TGCGCCAGCAGCAAAGCTTTCGTTGGAGACACCATATATTTT. Protein: CASSKAFVGDTIYF.

The chain has TRBV5-1 and TRBJ2-1; 10 bases fit TRBD2. In germline, CDR1 is SGHRS, CDR2 YFSETQ. With V trimmed by 2 bases and J by 3 bases, 5 bases remained unmatched. The CDR3 contains 16 residues. The CDR3 is CASSLTGTSVYNEQFF. CDR3 DNA sequence: TGCGCCAGCAGCTTAACCGGGACTAGCGTCTACAATGAGCAGTTCTTC.

V and J are TRBV28 and TRBJ2-4; D not certain. Germline CDR1 is MDHEN and CDR2 is SYDVKM. The CDR3 covers 17 residues. V lost 1 base to trimming and J lost 3 bases, with 16 bases between them. CDR3 sequence: CASSLFSSEFGKNIQYF. The CDR3 DNA reads TGTGCCAGCAGTTTATTCTCCTCGGAGTTTGGCAAAAACATTCAGTACTTC.

The CDR3 region has the DNA TGTGCCAGCAGTTACCGGACAGCCACAGATACGCAGTATTTT. It specifies CASSYRTATDTQYF. The J gene is TRBJ2-3, the V gene TRBV6-6; a possible D gene is TRBD1 (6 bases). This CDR3 contains 14 residues. Between the trimmed V and J ends, which lost 2 bases and 2 bases, there was a span of 8 bases. Germline V gene sequence: CDR1 MNHNY, CDR2 SVGAGI (reference sequence).

The CDR3 DNA is TGTGCCAGCAGCTTGGAGGCTAGCTACGAGCAGTACTTC. Amino acids: CASSLEASYEQYF. This chain connects TRBV5-6 to TRBJ2-7; D is unresolved. V shed 0 bases and J shed 3 bases, with 7 bases lying between them. Germline CDR1 reads SGHDT; CDR2 reads YYEEEE. This CDR3 is 13 amino acids long.

This chain uses TRBV5-1 with TRBJ2-5; 7 nucleotides line up with TRBD1. The CDR3 contains 16 residues. V lost 3 bases and J lost 5; bases outside the gene matches: 13. The V gene's germline CDR1 is SGHRS and CDR2 YFSETQ. The CDR3: CASSSTITGVAETQYF. The CDR3 coding sequence is TGCGCCAGCAGCTCTACTATTACAGGGGTGGCCGAGACCCAGTACTTC. The full variable domain, rest sourced from reference TRBV5-1 and TRBJ2-5, is KAGVTQTPRYLIKTRGQQVTLSCSPISGHRSVSWYQQTPGQGLQFLFEYFSETQRNKGNFPGRFSGRQFSNSRSEMNVSTLELGDSALYLCASSSTITGVAETQYFGPGTRLLVL.

The gene calls are TRBV6-5 and TRBJ2-7; possible D gene TRBD2, 6 bases. V lost 6 bases, J lost 6 bases, and 9 bases lay in between. CDR3 length equals 11 residues. CDR1 is MNHEY and CDR2 is SVGAGI in the germline V gene. CDR3 DNA sequence: TGTGCCAGCAGCACGGAGGGCGAGCAGTACTTC. It specifies CASSTEGEQYF.

V is TRBV7-2 and J is TRBJ2-1; D may be TRBD1 (6 bases). This CDR3 region has 13 residues. V was trimmed by 5 bases and J by 12 bases, leaving 17 bases between them. Germline CDR1 reads SGHTA; CDR2 reads FQGNSA. The chain's CDR3 is CASSASGVGAQFF. The CDR3 bases are TGTGCCAGCAGCGCATCAGGGGTCGGAGCGCAGTTCTTC.

The gene calls are TRBV9 and TRBJ2-7; D possibly corresponds to TRBD1 (6 bases). Trimming shortened V by 0 bases and J by 6 bases, and 13 bases separated the two germline ends. CDR3 length: 14 residues. Germline-derived CDR1 and CDR2 are SGDLS and YYNGEE. CDR3 DNA: TGTGCCAGCAGCGTAGGAAGGCAGGGGACCGAGCAGTACTTC. This encodes CASSVGRQGTEQYF. Drawing the rest from reference TRBV9 and TRBJ2-7, the complete variable domain is DSGVTQTPKHLITATGQRVTLRCSPRSGDLSVYWYQQSLDQGLQFLIQYYNGEERAKGNILERFSAQQFPDLHSELNLSSLELGDSALYFCASSVGRQGTEQYFGPGTRLTVT.

The chain uses TRBV2 and TRBJ2-1, with D perhaps TRBD1 (6 bases). The CDR3 covers 13 residues. V shed 4 bases and J shed 5 bases, with 9 bases lying between them. From germline, CDR1 is SNHLY and CDR2 FYNNEI. The CDR3, as DNA: TGTGCCAGCAGTGGGACAGCGAACAATGAGCAGTTCTTC. Its protein is CASSGTANNEQFF.

The chain carries TRBV28 and TRBJ2-3; 8 positions agree with TRBD1. The ends lost 3 bases at V and 3 bases at J; junction bases unmatched: 2. In germline, CDR1 is MDHEN, CDR2 SYDVKM. CDR3 length: 14 residues. CDR3 nucleotide sequence: TGTGCCAGCAGTTTGCGGACAGGGACAGATACGCAGTATTTT. Residues: CASSLRTGTDTQYF.

This sequence joins TRBV6-5 and TRBJ1-1, with D possibly TRBD1 on 5 matching bases. CDR3 length equals 14 residues. With 4 bases removed from V and 10 bases from J, the gap between germline ends came to 19 bases. The germline CDR1 and CDR2 sequences are MNHEY and SVGAGI. CDR3 DNA sequence: TGTGCCAGCAGTTTAGACAGTACGTATTCTGGAGCTTTCTTT. Amino acids: CASSLDSTYSGAFF.